This TCR beta chain comes out of a study of T cell responses to AZD1222 COVID-19 vaccine. General study results and limits: The peak T cell response came first, and repertoires were sampled only after it.

Repertoires were generated with immunoSEQ multiplex PCR, while TCRdb's copy carries only in-frame clones and drops some. The sample has some 170,000 clones; around 89% are singletons. Details on this clone: Its specificity is unknown.

J lost 3 bases, V lost 1 base, and 4 bases had no gene match. The CDR3 is made up of 14 amino acids. The germline CDR1 and CDR2 sequences are GTSNPN and SVGIG (reference sequence). This chain connects TRBV30 to TRBJ2-3, with TRBD1 identical over 7 bases. The TCR originated in an adult who received the MenACWY meningococcal vaccine as a control. The source was peripheral blood, collected 28 days after the second dose of the MenACWY control vaccine. CDR3 in amino acids: CAWSEGDSTDTQYF. CDR3 DNA sequence: TGTGCCTGGAGTGAGGGGGACAGTACAGATACGCAGTATTTT.